This TCR beta chain was retrieved from a study of breast tumors, draining lymph nodes, adjacent tissues. Study-wide points: Tumor TCR diversity was below lymph nodes but above nontumor tissue. Most tumor T cells seemingly derive from lymph node, then expand in tumor. The lymph node origin of tumor T cells was framed as consistent with a hypothesis, not demonstrated.

MiXCR, run by TCRdb on the multiplex PCR reads, gives a single entry per CDR3 protein. Of approximately 180,000 distinct CDR3 sequences in the sample, about 30% are singletons; the top ten hold around 3.5%. The lymph nodes were axillary draining lymph nodes from breast cancer patients. J lost 3 bases, V lost 8 bases, and 4 bases had no gene match. Per germline, CDR1 KGHDR and CDR2 SFDVKD. This CDR3 is 14 amino acids long. In the case of this clonotype: No antigen is known for it.

The chain links TRBV24-1 to TRBJ1-5; 9 nucleotides align to TRBD1. This clonotype was sampled from a female donor with breast cancer. Some clones in this sample may be carry-over from other donors' samples. Source material: axillary lymph node tissue. CDR3 DNA: TGTGCCACCAATCGGACAGGGGCCAATCAGCCCCAGCATTTT. It specifies CATNRTGANQPQHF.